This is a list of T cell receptor beta chains from one sample in a study of shared clonotypes between healthy human individuals. Using immunoSEQ multiplex PCR, the repertoire was profiled, and TCRdb retains in-frame clones only, with some absent. The sample carries about 2.3 million clones, 85% to 95% recorded once. Sequencing was done on a sample of naive CD4+ T cells from PBMCs. These receptors all stem from a man aged 18 to 29 in good health. Some clones in this sample may be carry-over from other donors' samples. Each CDR3 is given with its conserved first and last residue. A D gene is named only where the DNA matches it firmly.

>-|TRBJ2-7|TRBV2
CASSEALRTPRQYF
>TRBD2|TRBJ2-1|TRBV28
CASSERVRASGHYNEQFF
>TRBD1|TRBJ1-1|TRBV7-9
CASSLEGQGRNTEAFF
>TRBD2|TRBJ2-3|TRBV6-5
CASSGGVAGDTQYF
>-|TRBJ1-3|TRBV7-2
CASSTTGGGDTIYF
>-|TRBJ2-1|TRBV7-2
CASSFDLAMNEQFF
>TRBD2|TRBJ2-1|TRBV6-1
CASSERLAAYNEQFF
>-|TRBJ2-7|TRBV16
CASSPRAAEQYF
>-|TRBJ1-5|TRBV28
CASNGGRGDNQPQHF
>-|TRBJ1-1|TRBV29-1
CSVSQSNTEAFF
>-|TRBJ1-4|TRBV6-5
CASRLNRATNEKLFF
>-|TRBJ2-7|TRBV28
CASSSPGEDEQYF
>-|TRBJ1-5|TRBV4-1
CASSQQYSNQPQHF
>-|TRBJ1-1|TRBV29-1
CSVEEQQDTEAFF
>-|TRBJ2-1|TRBV28
CASSSRASSYNEQFF
>TRBD2|TRBJ2-7|TRBV7-2
CASSFAGGLAEQYF
>TRBD2|TRBJ2-3|TRBV4-1
CASSQLAGTSTDTQYF
>TRBD1|TRBJ2-3|TRBV2
CASSPGQGRGTDTQYF
>-|TRBJ1-5|TRBV6-1
CASNSQPQHF
>-|TRBJ1-3|TRBV4-1
CASSQPPAGYSGNTIYF
>-|TRBJ2-2|TRBV7-9
CASILTGGGELFF
>-|TRBJ1-2|TRBV28
CASSVTGISYGYTF
>-|TRBJ1-1|TRBV10-3
CAISGGTAEAFF
>-|TRBJ2-7|TRBV5-1
CASSLFISYEQYF
>-|TRBJ2-2|TRBV19
CASSIGIRMAGELFF
>TRBD1|TRBJ2-7|TRBV2
CASNGQGGEQYF